The sample holds many counts of the clone carrying this T cell receptor beta chain. The antigen is undetermined. The data belong to a study of T cells in Graves' hyperthyroidism and ophthalmopathy. Trimming left V 8 bases short and J 3 bases short, with 13 bases between. There are 13 residues in the CDR3. Germline CDR1 reads MNHEY; CDR2 reads SMNVEV (reference sequence). Clinicians diagnosed patients from clinical symptoms, serum thyroxine and TRAb, thyroid ultrasound and orbital computed tomography. The PBMCs were sourced from fresh peripheral blood (approximately 9.6 ml). The TCR beta CDR3 regions underwent amplification using RNA transcripts as the source. TCR CDR3 underwent first-round RT-PCR with the HTBI primer set. TCRdb re-analysed the multiplex PCR reads in MiXCR, keeping a single row per CDR3 protein. This table has roughly 280,000 distinct CDR3 sequences, approximately 20% appearing once.

Broader study findings: Model predictions of ophthalmopathy came a median roughly 6.7 months before onset.

The clonotype originates from a young man with Graves' ophthalmopathy. The genes are TRBV27 and TRBJ1-1; maybe TRBD1 (5 bases). Sequences were obtained from blood. CDR3 bases: TGTGCCAGCGGGTATAGCAGGGACACTGAAGCTTTCTTT. Its protein is CASGYSRDTEAFF.